This TCR beta chain was recorded in a study of shared clonotypes between healthy human individuals. Germline CDR1 and CDR2: MNHNS and SASEGT. Germline trimming cut 3 bases from V and 3 bases from J; bases unmatched to any gene: 6. The CDR3 loop spans 15 amino acids. Everyone who donated was a Caucasian adult who lived in Nashville, Tennessee. Whole-study results and caveats: Generation probability values for non-shared clonotypes were lower than those for clonotypes shared by all four donors. Measured sharing among donors was expected to vary with sequencing depth.

The deep-level immunoSEQ assay was used. Profiled with immunoSEQ multiplex PCR; TCRdb holds only in-frame clones, not every one. The sample includes some 2,000,000 clones, 85% to 95% of them seen just once. Points on this clone: The antigen is unknown.

The genes are TRBV6-1 and TRBJ2-7; TRBD1 agrees at 9 bases. The source material was naive CD4+ T cells sorted from blood. Subset defined: CD45RA+ positively selected. This clonotype was obtained from a man aged 18 to 29 in good health. Here the CDR3 DNA reads TGTGCCAGCAGTGAGTGGGACAGGGCTTTCTACGAGCAGTACTTC. It yields the protein CASSEWDRAFYEQYF.